This T cell receptor (beta chain) was sequenced in a study of T cell responses to AZD1222 COVID-19 vaccine. Study as a whole: Pooled in the analysis were second doses at about 4 or about 12 weeks.

V was pared by 1 base and J by 2 bases, with 7 bases between. The CDR3 spans 14 residues. Germline V CDR1 and CDR2: KGHSH, LQKENI. As concerns this clone: Other DNA sequences in the same sample also yield this CDR3.

Assay used: immunoSEQ multiplex PCR; TCRdb lists only in-frame clones, some missing. The sample records roughly 100,000 clones, 70% to 90% being singletons. The chain is built from TRBV18 and TRBJ2-3; possible D gene TRBD2, 6 bases. The sequence was obtained from an adult in good health. Sequencing was performed on peripheral blood, taken on day 0 of AZD1222 vaccination. The chain's CDR3 is CASSPRDFTDTQYF. The CDR3 region has the DNA TGTGCCAGCTCACCACGGGACTTCACAGATACGCAGTATTTT.